These T cell receptor beta chains were read from a single sample in a study of blood T cell repertoires in COVID-19. TCRdb's table, derived via immunoSEQ multiplex PCR, lists solely in-frame clones and lacks some. In the table there are about 160,000 clones, 75% to 80% of which are singletons. The sequencing input was peripheral blood. These receptors originate from a woman older than 75 with acute or convalescent COVID-19. Each CDR3 is given with its conserved first and last residue. The D gene is left open where the match is weak. For some rows the clone size is stated as once, few or many, or as a class when expanded; others skip it.

clone size: .; CDR3 length: 16; J gene: TRBJ2-2; D gene: TRBD2; V gene: TRBV10-2; CDR3 DNA: TGCGCCAGCAGAAAACTAGCGGGGGGGCCGAACGGGGAGCTGTTTTTT; CDR3 protein: CASRKLAGGPNGELFF
clone size: .; CDR3 length: 15; J gene: TRBJ2-1; D gene: .; V gene: TRBV5-1; CDR3 DNA: TGCGCCAGCAGCTCCACCCCGGGGTCCTACAATGAGCAGTTCTTC; CDR3 protein: CASSSTPGSYNEQFF
clone size: .; CDR3 length: 14; J gene: TRBJ1-3; D gene: .; V gene: TRBV2; CDR3 DNA: TGTGCCAGCAGTGAGCACAGCTCTGGAAACACCATATATTTT; CDR3 protein: CASSEHSSGNTIYF
clone size: .; CDR3 length: 13; J gene: TRBJ1-1; D gene: .; V gene: TRBV5-1; CDR3 DNA: TGCGCCAGCAGCCATTCAGGGGACACTGAAGCTTTCTTT; CDR3 protein: CASSHSGDTEAFF
clone size: .; CDR3 length: 16; J gene: TRBJ2-3; D gene: TRBD2; V gene: TRBV5-4; CDR3 DNA: TGTGCCAGCAGCTTGGAACTAGCGGGAGGGCGAAATACGCAGTATTTT; CDR3 protein: CASSLELAGGRNTQYF
clone size: .; CDR3 length: 13; J gene: TRBJ1-2; D gene: .; V gene: TRBV30; CDR3 DNA: TGTGCCTCACCCCGGGTAAGGGGCTATGGCTACACCTTC; CDR3 protein: CASPRVRGYGYTF
clone size: .; CDR3 length: 14; J gene: TRBJ2-7; D gene: .; V gene: TRBV20-1; CDR3 DNA: TGCAGTGCTAGTGTATTGGACGGGGATCGTGAGCAGTACTTC; CDR3 protein: CSASVLDGDREQYF
clone size: .; CDR3 length: 14; J gene: TRBJ1-1; D gene: .; V gene: TRBV7-8; CDR3 DNA: TGTGCCAGCAGCCTAAGACGGGGGGGCATTGAAGCTTTCTTT; CDR3 protein: CASSLRRGGIEAFF
clone size: .; CDR3 length: 16; J gene: TRBJ2-1; D gene: TRBD1; V gene: TRBV6-2/TRBV6-3; CDR3 DNA: TGTGCCAGCAGCTCAACACAGGGGATCTCCTACAATGAGCAGTTCTTC; CDR3 protein: CASSSTQGISYNEQFF
clone size: .; CDR3 length: 12; J gene: TRBJ1-1; D gene: .; V gene: TRBV28; CDR3 DNA: TGTGCCAGCAGCACCAGTAACACTGAAGCTTTCTTT; CDR3 protein: CASSTSNTEAFF
clone size: .; CDR3 length: 16; J gene: TRBJ2-1; D gene: TRBD2; V gene: TRBV4-2; CDR3 DNA: TGTGCCAGCAGCCCCCGGCTAGCGGGAGGCTACAATGAGCAGTTCTTC; CDR3 protein: CASSPRLAGGYNEQFF
clone size: .; CDR3 length: 11; J gene: TRBJ2-7; D gene: .; V gene: TRBV30; CDR3 DNA: TGTGCCTGGAGTACAGGGCACGAGCAGTACTTC; CDR3 protein: CAWSTGHEQYF
clone size: .; CDR3 length: 16; J gene: TRBJ2-7; D gene: TRBD2; V gene: TRBV18; CDR3 DNA: TGTGCCAGCTCACTTTCGACTAGCGGGGGGCCGGGGGAGCAGTACTTC; CDR3 protein: CASSLSTSGGPGEQYF
clone size: .; CDR3 length: 14; J gene: TRBJ1-1; D gene: .; V gene: TRBV23-1; CDR3 DNA: TGCGCCAGCAGTCGGCCCAAAGGGGTCACTGAAGCTTTCTTT; CDR3 protein: CASSRPKGVTEAFF
clone size: .; CDR3 length: 15; J gene: TRBJ2-1; D gene: TRBD1; V gene: TRBV11-3; CDR3 DNA: TGTGCCAGCAGCTTACAGGGGGCAAGCTACAATGAGCAGTTCTTC; CDR3 protein: CASSLQGASYNEQFF
clone size: .; CDR3 length: 13; J gene: TRBJ2-7; D gene: .; V gene: TRBV28; CDR3 DNA: TGTGCCAGCGGCTCTAGCGTCTCCTACGAGCAGTACTTC; CDR3 protein: CASGSSVSYEQYF
clone size: .; CDR3 length: 14; J gene: TRBJ2-7; D gene: .; V gene: TRBV10-2; CDR3 DNA: TGCGCCAGCAGTGAGGCTGGCAGCGACTACGAGCAGTACTTC; CDR3 protein: CASSEAGSDYEQYF
clone size: .; CDR3 length: 14; J gene: TRBJ1-6; D gene: .; V gene: TRBV19; CDR3 DNA: TGTGCCAGTAGTATCACACCTTTTAATTCACCCCTCCACTTT; CDR3 protein: CASSITPFNSPLHF
clone size: once; CDR3 length: 14; J gene: TRBJ1-1; D gene: .; V gene: TRBV5-6; CDR3 DNA: TGTGCCAGCAGCCTGGGGCAGGTGAACACTGAAGCTTTCTTT; CDR3 protein: CASSLGQVNTEAFF
clone size: .; CDR3 length: 11; J gene: TRBJ1-1; D gene: .; V gene: TRBV12-3/TRBV12-4; CDR3 DNA: TGTGCCAGCAGCCTCCAATACACCGCTTTCTTT; CDR3 protein: CASSLQYTAFF
clone size: .; CDR3 length: 15; J gene: TRBJ2-3; D gene: .; V gene: TRBV30; CDR3 DNA: TGTGCCTGGATCGACAGAAGGGAGGTCTCAGATACGCAGTATTTT; CDR3 protein: CAWIDRREVSDTQYF
clone size: .; CDR3 length: 14; J gene: TRBJ2-4; D gene: .; V gene: TRBV6-6; CDR3 DNA: TGTGCCAGCAGTTCTGGACGGGGGAGAGACATTCAGTACTTC; CDR3 protein: CASSSGRGRDIQYF
clone size: .; CDR3 length: 14; J gene: TRBJ1-1; D gene: TRBD1; V gene: TRBV3-1/TRBV3-2; CDR3 DNA: TGTGCCAGCAGCCAAGGAGCAGGGGGCACTGAAGCTTTCTTT; CDR3 protein: CASSQGAGGTEAFF
clone size: .; CDR3 length: 14; J gene: TRBJ2-3; D gene: TRBD2; V gene: TRBV9; CDR3 DNA: TGTGCCAGCAGCGAGCGGGGGAGCACAGATACGCAGTATTTT; CDR3 protein: CASSERGSTDTQYF
clone size: few; CDR3 length: 13; J gene: TRBJ2-5; D gene: .; V gene: TRBV24-1; CDR3 DNA: TGTGCCACCTCGAGGAGGGGACAAGAGACCCAGTACTTC; CDR3 protein: CATSRRGQETQYF
clone size: .; CDR3 length: 18; J gene: TRBJ2-7; D gene: TRBD1; V gene: TRBV28; CDR3 DNA: TGTGCCAGCAGACCCCGGACAGGGATACGGAGAAGCTCCTACGAGCAGTACTTC; CDR3 protein: CASRPRTGIRRSSYEQYF
clone size: .; CDR3 length: 15; J gene: TRBJ2-1; D gene: TRBD1; V gene: TRBV19; CDR3 DNA: TGTGCCAGCACAGCTACAGGGGTGGCATACAATGAGCAGTTCTTC; CDR3 protein: CASTATGVAYNEQFF
clone size: few; CDR3 length: 13; J gene: TRBJ2-7; D gene: .; V gene: TRBV27; CDR3 DNA: TGTGCCAGCAGTTTATGGGGCGGGGCCGAGCAGTACTTC; CDR3 protein: CASSLWGGAEQYF
clone size: once; CDR3 length: 13; J gene: TRBJ1-2; D gene: .; V gene: TRBV19; CDR3 DNA: TGTGCCAGTAGTTCCCAAGACAAATATGGCTACACCTTC; CDR3 protein: CASSSQDKYGYTF
clone size: .; CDR3 length: 12; J gene: TRBJ2-7; D gene: .; V gene: TRBV2; CDR3 DNA: TGTGCCAGCAGGAGGACAGACTACGAGCAGTACTTC; CDR3 protein: CASRRTDYEQYF
clone size: .; CDR3 length: 15; J gene: TRBJ1-6; D gene: .; V gene: TRBV19; CDR3 DNA: TGTGCCAGTACCCAGACAAGGGGAAAGAATTCACCCCTCCACTTT; CDR3 protein: CASTQTRGKNSPLHF
clone size: .; CDR3 length: 15; J gene: TRBJ2-7; D gene: TRBD1; V gene: TRBV11-2; CDR3 DNA: TGTGCCAGCAGCTCGGACAGGCCTTCCTTCTACGAGCAGTACTTC; CDR3 protein: CASSSDRPSFYEQYF
clone size: .; CDR3 length: 13; J gene: TRBJ1-2; D gene: TRBD1; V gene: TRBV6-5; CDR3 DNA: TGTGCCAGCAGGCCGCAGGGGGCAGGTGGCTACACCTTC; CDR3 protein: CASRPQGAGGYTF
clone size: few; CDR3 length: 11; J gene: TRBJ2-5; D gene: .; V gene: TRBV2; CDR3 DNA: TGTGCCAGCAGACAATCAGAGACCCAGTACTTC; CDR3 protein: CASRQSETQYF
clone size: once; CDR3 length: 14; J gene: TRBJ1-1; D gene: TRBD1; V gene: TRBV6-6; CDR3 DNA: TGTGCCAGCATTCTAGGGACAGCGAACACTGAAGCTTTCTTT; CDR3 protein: CASILGTANTEAFF
clone size: .; CDR3 length: 16; J gene: TRBJ2-2; D gene: .; V gene: TRBV5-1; CDR3 DNA: TGCGCCAGCAGCTTGGAAGAGACGGGAAACACCGGGGAGCTGTTTTTT; CDR3 protein: CASSLEETGNTGELFF
clone size: .; CDR3 length: 15; J gene: TRBJ1-5; D gene: TRBD1; V gene: TRBV2; CDR3 DNA: TGTGCCAGCAGTCGACAGGGGGCTTTTAATCAGCCCCAGCATTTT; CDR3 protein: CASSRQGAFNQPQHF
clone size: .; CDR3 length: 13; J gene: TRBJ1-2; D gene: TRBD1; V gene: TRBV28; CDR3 DNA: TGTGCCAGCAGAATAACAGGGGGTAGTGGCTACACCTTC; CDR3 protein: CASRITGGSGYTF
clone size: once; CDR3 length: 14; J gene: TRBJ2-3; D gene: .; V gene: TRBV7-9; CDR3 DNA: TGTGCCAGCAGCTACGCGACTAGCACAGATACGCAGTATTTT; CDR3 protein: CASSYATSTDTQYF
clone size: few; CDR3 length: 13; J gene: TRBJ2-7; D gene: .; V gene: TRBV7-8; CDR3 DNA: TGTGCCAGCAGCAGTTACTTAACCTACGAGCAGTACTTC; CDR3 protein: CASSSYLTYEQYF
clone size: once; CDR3 length: 19; J gene: TRBJ2-1; D gene: TRBD2; V gene: TRBV19; CDR3 DNA: TGTGCCAGTAGTATAGGGACGATGATAGCGGGAGAGACCTACAATGAGCAGTTCTTC; CDR3 protein: CASSIGTMIAGETYNEQFF
clone size: .; CDR3 length: 17; J gene: TRBJ1-4; D gene: .; V gene: TRBV3-1/TRBV3-2; CDR3 DNA: TGTGCCAGCAGCCAAGATTCGGTTGGCAGACTTAATGAAAAACTGTTTTTT; CDR3 protein: CASSQDSVGRLNEKLFF
clone size: .; CDR3 length: 14; J gene: TRBJ1-2; D gene: .; V gene: TRBV5-4; CDR3 DNA: TGTGCCAGCAGCTTTGGGCAAGGGGCTTATGGCTACACCTTC; CDR3 protein: CASSFGQGAYGYTF
clone size: .; CDR3 length: 13; J gene: TRBJ1-3; D gene: .; V gene: TRBV14; CDR3 DNA: TGTGCCAGCAGCCCATTCTCTGGAAACACCATATATTTT; CDR3 protein: CASSPFSGNTIYF
clone size: .; CDR3 length: 15; J gene: TRBJ2-5; D gene: .; V gene: TRBV3-1/TRBV3-2; CDR3 DNA: TGTGCCAGCAGCCAAGGGGCGGGGGCTGGGGGACCCCAGTACTTC; CDR3 protein: CASSQGAGAGGPQYF